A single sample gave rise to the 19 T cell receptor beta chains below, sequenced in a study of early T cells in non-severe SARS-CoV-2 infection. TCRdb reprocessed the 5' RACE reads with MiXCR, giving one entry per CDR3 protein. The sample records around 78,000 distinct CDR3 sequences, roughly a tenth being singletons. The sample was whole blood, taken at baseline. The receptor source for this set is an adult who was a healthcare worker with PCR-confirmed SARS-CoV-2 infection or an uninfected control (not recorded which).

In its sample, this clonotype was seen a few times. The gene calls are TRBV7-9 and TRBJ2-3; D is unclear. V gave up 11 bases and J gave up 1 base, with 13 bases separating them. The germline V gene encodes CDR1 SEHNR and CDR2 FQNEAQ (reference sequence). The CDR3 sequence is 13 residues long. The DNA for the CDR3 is TGTGCCGGAAGTCTACGGGGCACAGATACGCAGTATTTT. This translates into CAGSLRGTDTQYF.

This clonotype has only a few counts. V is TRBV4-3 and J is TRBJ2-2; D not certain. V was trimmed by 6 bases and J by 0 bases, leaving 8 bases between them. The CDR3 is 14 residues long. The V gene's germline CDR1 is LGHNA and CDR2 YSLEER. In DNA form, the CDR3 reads TGCGCCAGCAGTAGCAGACCGAACACCGGGGAGCTGTTTTTT. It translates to CASSSRPNTGELFF.

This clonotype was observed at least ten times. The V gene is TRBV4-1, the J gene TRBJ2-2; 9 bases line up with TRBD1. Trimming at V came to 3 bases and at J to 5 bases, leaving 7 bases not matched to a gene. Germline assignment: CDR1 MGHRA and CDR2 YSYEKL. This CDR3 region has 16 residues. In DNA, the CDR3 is TGCGCCAGCAGCCAGCCAACAGGGACAGGGACCGGGGAGCTGTTTTTT. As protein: CASSQPTGTGTGELFF.

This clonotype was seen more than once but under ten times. The CDR3 DNA reads as TGCGCCAGCAGGGGGACAGGGACTCTTCCTGAAGCTTTCTTT. This encodes CASRGTGTLPEAFF. This chain joins TRBV10-2 and TRBJ1-1, with TRBD1 identical over 9 bases. Germline V gene lookup returns CDR1 WSHSY and CDR2 SAAADI. V shed 6 bases, J shed 6 bases, and the junction held 8 bases outside the gene matches. This CDR3 spans 14 amino acids.

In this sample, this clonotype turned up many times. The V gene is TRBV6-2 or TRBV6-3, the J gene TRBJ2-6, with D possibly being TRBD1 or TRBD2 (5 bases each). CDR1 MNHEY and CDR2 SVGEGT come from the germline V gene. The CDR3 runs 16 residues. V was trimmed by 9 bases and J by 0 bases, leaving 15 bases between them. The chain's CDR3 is CASKRGPSSGANVLTF. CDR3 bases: TGTGCCAGTAAGAGGGGCCCGAGCTCTGGGGCCAACGTCCTGACTTTC.

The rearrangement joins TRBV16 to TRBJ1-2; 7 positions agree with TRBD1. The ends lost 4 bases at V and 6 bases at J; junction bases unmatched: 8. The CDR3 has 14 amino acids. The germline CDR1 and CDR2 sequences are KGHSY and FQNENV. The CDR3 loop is CASSPVEGAHGYTF. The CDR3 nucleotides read TGTGCCAGCAGCCCGGTTGAGGGGGCGCATGGCTACACCTTC.

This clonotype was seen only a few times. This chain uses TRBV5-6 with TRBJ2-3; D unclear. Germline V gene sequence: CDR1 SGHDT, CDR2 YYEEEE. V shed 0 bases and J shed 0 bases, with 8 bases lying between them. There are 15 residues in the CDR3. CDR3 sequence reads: CASSLEGSSTDTQYF. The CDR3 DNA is TGTGCCAGCAGCTTGGAAGGTTCTAGCACAGATACGCAGTATTTT.

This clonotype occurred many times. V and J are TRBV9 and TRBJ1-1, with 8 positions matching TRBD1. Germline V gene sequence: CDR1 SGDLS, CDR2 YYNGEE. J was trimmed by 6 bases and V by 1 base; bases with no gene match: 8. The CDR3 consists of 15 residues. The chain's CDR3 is CASSVLPGGEAEAFF. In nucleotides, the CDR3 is TGTGCCAGCAGCGTATTACCAGGGGGCGAGGCTGAAGCTTTCTTT.

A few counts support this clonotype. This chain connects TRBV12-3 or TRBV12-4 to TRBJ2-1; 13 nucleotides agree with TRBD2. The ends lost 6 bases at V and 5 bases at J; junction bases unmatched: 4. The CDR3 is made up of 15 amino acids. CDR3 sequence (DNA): TGTGCCAGCAGGGATACTAGCGGGGGGGACAATGAGCAGTTCTTC. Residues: CASRDTSGGDNEQFF.

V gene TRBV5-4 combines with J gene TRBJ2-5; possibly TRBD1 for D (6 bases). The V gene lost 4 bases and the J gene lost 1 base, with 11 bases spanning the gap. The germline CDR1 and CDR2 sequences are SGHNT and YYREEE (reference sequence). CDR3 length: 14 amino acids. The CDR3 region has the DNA TGTGCCAGCAGCCCAGCAGGGGCCCAAGAGACCCAGTACTTC. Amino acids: CASSPAGAQETQYF.

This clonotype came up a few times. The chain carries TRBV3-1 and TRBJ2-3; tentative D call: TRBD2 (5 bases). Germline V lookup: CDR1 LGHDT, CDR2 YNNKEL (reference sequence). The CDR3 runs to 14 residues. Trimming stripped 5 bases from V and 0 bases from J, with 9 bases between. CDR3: CASSSGLSTDTQYF. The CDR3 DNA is TGTGCCAGCAGCTCCGGACTCAGCACAGATACGCAGTATTTT.

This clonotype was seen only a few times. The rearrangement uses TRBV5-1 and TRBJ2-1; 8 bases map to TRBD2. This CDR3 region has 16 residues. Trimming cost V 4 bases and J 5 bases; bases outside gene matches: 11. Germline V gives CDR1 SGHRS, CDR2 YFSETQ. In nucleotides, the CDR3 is TGCGCCAGCAGCCACCTCCGGCGGGGGGTCCACAATGAGCAGTTCTTC. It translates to CASSHLRRGVHNEQFF.

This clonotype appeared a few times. The CDR3 coding sequence is TGCGCCAGCAGCCAAGATCATAGGAATTCACCCCTCCACTTT. This encodes CASSQDHRNSPLHF. V gene TRBV4-3 combines with J gene TRBJ1-6, with D unresolved. The length of the CDR3 is 14 residues. The germline V gene has CDR1 LGHNA and CDR2 YSLEER. V dropped 0 bases and J dropped 7 bases, with 7 bases sitting between them.

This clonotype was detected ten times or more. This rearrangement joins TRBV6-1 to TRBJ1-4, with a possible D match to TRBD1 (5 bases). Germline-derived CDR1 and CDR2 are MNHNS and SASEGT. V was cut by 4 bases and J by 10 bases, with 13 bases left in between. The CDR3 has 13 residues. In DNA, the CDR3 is TGTGCCAGCAGTGTCGAGGGTGGGGGAAAACTGTTTTTT. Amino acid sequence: CASSVEGGGKLFF.

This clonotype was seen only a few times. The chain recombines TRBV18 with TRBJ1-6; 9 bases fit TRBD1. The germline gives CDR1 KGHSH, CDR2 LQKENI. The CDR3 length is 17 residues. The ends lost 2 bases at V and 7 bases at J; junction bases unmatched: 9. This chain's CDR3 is CASSPASPGQGNSPLHF. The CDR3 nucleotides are TGTGCCAGCTCACCAGCTAGCCCGGGACAGGGAAATTCACCCCTCCACTTT.

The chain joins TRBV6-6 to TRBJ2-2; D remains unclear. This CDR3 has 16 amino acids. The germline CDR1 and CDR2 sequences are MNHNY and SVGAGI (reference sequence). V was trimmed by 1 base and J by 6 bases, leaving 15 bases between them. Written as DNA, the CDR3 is TGTGCCAGCAGTTACTTTCCGGGCTACCCCCCCGGGGAGCTGTTTTTT. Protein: CASSYFPGYPPGELFF.

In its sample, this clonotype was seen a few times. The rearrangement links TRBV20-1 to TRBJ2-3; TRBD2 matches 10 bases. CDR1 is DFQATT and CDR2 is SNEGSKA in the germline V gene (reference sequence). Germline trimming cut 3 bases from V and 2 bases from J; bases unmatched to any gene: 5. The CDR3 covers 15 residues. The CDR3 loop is CSARPLAGSTDTQYF. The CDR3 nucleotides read TGCAGTGCTAGGCCACTAGCGGGATCCACAGATACGCAGTATTTT.

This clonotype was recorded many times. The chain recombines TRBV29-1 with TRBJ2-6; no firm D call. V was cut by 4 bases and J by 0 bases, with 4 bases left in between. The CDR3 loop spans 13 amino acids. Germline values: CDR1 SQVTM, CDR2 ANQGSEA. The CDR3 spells CSVANSGANVLTF. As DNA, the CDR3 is TGCAGCGTTGCGAACTCTGGGGCCAACGTCCTGACTTTC. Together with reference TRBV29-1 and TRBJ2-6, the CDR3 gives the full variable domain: SAVISQKPSRDICQRGTSLTIQCQVDSQVTMMFWYRQQPGQSLTLIATANQGSEATYESGFVIDKFPISRPNLTFSTLTVSNMSPEDSSIYLCSVANSGANVLTFGAGSRLTVL.

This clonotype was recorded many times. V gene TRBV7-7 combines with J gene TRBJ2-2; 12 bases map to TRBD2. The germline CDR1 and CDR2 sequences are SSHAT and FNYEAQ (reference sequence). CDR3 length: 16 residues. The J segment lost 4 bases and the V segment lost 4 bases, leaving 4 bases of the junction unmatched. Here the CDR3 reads CASSSSGGASTGELFF. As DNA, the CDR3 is TGTGCCAGCAGCTCTAGCGGGGGGGCTTCCACCGGGGAGCTGTTTTTT.